This T cell receptor (beta chain) was retrieved from a study of cytomegalovirus exposure and HLA in healthy donors (dated by TCRdb to about 2017). About the full investigation: An earlier analysis of some 550 of the donors reported more than 250 Gb of sequence data and 117 million unique TCR beta sequences from roughly 200 million T cells. To predict cytomegalovirus infection status, the study brought together high-throughput TCR immunosequencing, statistical association of individual TCRs with disease status, and machine learning. The number of donors typed differed by locus, with roughly 629-640 for A, B, C, DRB1 and DQB1, roughly 550 for DQA1, nearly 610 for DPA1, and roughly 450 for DPB1. Several DR-DQ haplotypes were treated as single units for association and clustering because of strong linkage in the cohort. Across some 400 genotyped donors of the cohort, an average of roughly 200,000 unique TCR beta nucleotide sequences per donor were sequenced, and 15% to 20% of those sequences were non-productive. Class I and class II HLA loci were covered by the typing at four-digit resolution. Among the roughly 400 genotyped donors, around 81% belonged to the genetic ancestry cluster associated with self-reported Caucasian donors. An early release covering just under 650 HLA-typed donors comprised 250 to 350 gigabases of sequencing data and around 80 million unique TCR sequences. A later genetic analysis used genome-wide SNP genotypes for about 55% of the 666 donors, treating that subset as a discovery cohort. The study aimed to test whether cataloging public T cell receptors could reveal signatures of past pathogen exposure. A later analysis re-examined previously published TCR beta repertoires from hundreds of donors and added high-resolution HLA genotyping to investigate patterns of TCR occurrence. Donor age, sex, ethnicity and CMV serostatus were compiled together with the repertoire data. An earlier analysis of around 540 of the donors applied high-throughput TCR beta sequencing to assess whether each TCR beta V gene segment acted as functional or pseudogenic. A separate validation cohort of roughly 130 different subjects was used in addition to the roughly 700-subject first cohort. Using immunosequencing, the study profiled T cell repertoires from some 670 subjects and related those repertoires to cytomegalovirus serostatus. Rather than drawing on any new phenotypic data, the later analysis identified candidate immune exposures from TCR beta sequences and the way those sequences occurred across donors. All discovery cohort repertoires had been generated on a single sequencing platform.

The cohort was made up of hundreds of healthy bone marrow donors. At the time of sampling, all cohort members were nominally healthy, though unrecorded immune exposures were likely present. The donor was CMV seropositive and belonged to the group of 270 or so seropositive cohort members. Every donor gave a peripheral blood sample, and the peripheral blood mononuclear cells from that sample were used for TCR beta sequencing. Genomic DNA extraction from the blood cell samples was performed with the Qiagen DNeasy Blood Extraction Kit. Concerning this clone itself: The antigen it binds to is not known. No qualities accompany the bases; no much larger clone lies one base away.

The library was generated by the immunoSEQ multiplex PCR assay. The multiplex PCR relied on a mix of 60 forward primers for TCR Vbeta segments and 13 reverse primers for TCR Jbeta segments. The CDR3 region of rearranged TCR beta genes was amplified from genomic DNA by a multiplex PCR assay. The amplified TCR beta libraries were sequenced on the Illumina HiSeq System as 87-base-pair reads. The authors processed their data as follows. A later analysis counted about 80 million unique TCR beta chains across the 700 or so repertoires, and 9 million to 14 million of these chains were shared by at least two donors. To remove PCR and sequencing errors, raw reads were error-corrected and collapsed into unique sequences using a nearest-neighbor algorithm that merged closely related sequences. Alignment of CDR3 sequences to IMGT reference sequences was used to assign V, D and J gene segments. For a sequence to be retained, a match of at least six nucleotides was required to both a V gene segment and a J gene segment. A rearrangement was called productive if the CDR3 had no stop codons and remained in frame with V and J, and every other rearrangement was called non-productive. Following IMGT convention, CDR3 was defined as the stretch from the second conserved V-encoded cysteine to the conserved J-encoded phenylalanine. In an earlier analysis of 500 to 650 of the donors, sequences lacking an unambiguous match to a single V gene segment were excluded. In an earlier analysis of 500 to 750 of the donors, V segments were called functional above 56.7% productive rearrangements and were called segregating when the between-donor standard deviation exceeded 5%. A statistical classification framework was developed to diagnose cytomegalovirus status using the catalog of TCR beta chain sequences. V and J gene assignment, in a later analysis, came from comparing TCR nucleotide sequences with IMGT/GENE-DB human TR gene sequences. Using the TCRdist pipeline, a later analysis assigned CDR3 sequences along with most-parsimonious VDJ recombination scenarios. A later analysis defined each TCR beta chain by its CDR3 amino acid sequence plus V-gene family, and excluded reads lacking a unique V-gene family. A later analysis removed 592 highly shared, low-generation-probability nucleotide sequences to deal with suspected cross-contamination and a sequencing artifact. In a later analysis, a clonal expansion index for each public chain was calculated from normalized within-repertoire ranks of inferred template counts. Generation probabilities in a later analysis came from a VDJ recombination model fitted to out-of-frame rearrangements, and those results were checked against IGoR. In a later analysis, hypergeometric tests were used to score TCR-TCR, TCR-HLA and TCR-CMV co-occurrence, with a repertoire-size bias correction applied to TCR pairs. A later analysis estimated false discovery rates by permuting HLA or CMV assignments 20 times. A later analysis grouped co-occurring TCRs with DBSCAN, adding TCRdist sequence similarity when clustering within HLA-allele-positive subsets. For co-occurrence clustering, repertoires with fewer than 30,000 or more than 120,000 public chains were excluded, along with four or five repertoires with anomalous nucleotide sharing. TCRdb carries this immuneACCESS record with in-frame sequences only. Its versions omit some clonotypes, under half of them owing to an unresolved V gene in the studies checked, with the rest unexplained. V and J calls and clone size are given by that table; D and trimming were obtained from the DNA. Present in this sample are 130,000 to 150,000 clones, approximately 80% of which were seen just once. Roughly 4% of the sample belongs to the ten largest clones.

The CDR3 runs 14 amino acids, cysteine and phenylalanine included. Of all the DNA, just the CDR3 is kept, 42 bases in frame from base 1. Relative to germline, V is 6 bases shorter and J is 8 bases shorter, with 19 bases between their ends. The CDR1 and CDR2 encoded by the germline V gene are MNHEY and SVGAGI. Paper-wide results and their limitations: A cluster of highly shared sequence variants was judged likely to represent a technical artifact of the sequencing pipeline. A further reported finding was that TCR beta sequences accurately predicted the HLA-A and HLA-B alleles for most subjects in the first cohort. A later analysis found that TCR association rates varied across HLA loci, with DRB1 alleles showing the most associated TCRs and HLA-C alleles the fewest. The classifier was reported to diagnose cytomegalovirus status with high specificity and sensitivity in both the original cohort and the validation cohort. Strong co-occurrence of HLA alleles, especially DR and DQ, made assigning TCR associations to individual alleles difficult. An earlier analysis of 450 to 750 of the donors showed that most TCR beta V segments appeared in productive rearrangements either about 87% or about 30% of the time, which broadly matched IMGT annotations. Roughly uniform sequencing depth across donors was assumed in presence/absence analyses, although this assumption may not hold. For the cohort, immune exposure information was limited to CMV serostatus. Compared with equally common non-associated chains, HLA-associated TCR beta chains in a later analysis were more clonally expanded and had lower generation probabilities. Only TCR beta chains were sequenced in this cohort, and the absence of alpha or paired-chain data limited detectable features. Some IMGT-functional V segments, including TRBV6-2 and TRBV6-3, could not be distinguished by the 87-base-pair reads and were therefore excluded. It was suggested by the authors that the approach could potentially be generalized to other disease states and immunological phenotypes. In a later analysis, some 17,000 TCR beta sequences were associated with specific HLA alleles at a false discovery rate of 0.05. V-gene and J-gene trimming of TCR beta chains was associated with a missense DCLRE1C variant in a later genetic analysis, and the association was replicated in an independent cohort. Because counts were too low, about 17 rarely observed V segments, including chromosome 9 orphons, were excluded from the earlier analysis of about 500 of the donors. In vitro tests confirmed that a few of the cytomegalovirus-associated TCR beta chains recognize cytomegalovirus antigens. While some public TCRs were present in many individuals, most TCR sequences turned up only very rarely across donors. Correlated functional status among segregating V segments might reflect linkage disequilibrium, but an unknown experimental factor could not be ruled out. The study gave a list of under 200 TCR beta chains associated with cytomegalovirus. According to a later analysis, parvovirus B19, influenza, CMV and Epstein-Barr virus appeared linked to several top co-occurrence clusters. Most CMV-associated TCR beta chains appeared to be HLA-restricted in a later analysis, and the HLA associations seemed to be driven largely by CMV exposure. In a later genetic analysis, fewer N-insertions in productive TCRs were reported among donors in an Asian-associated ancestry cluster than the roughly 640-donor mean. Because HLA typing was missing for some donors at each locus, association tests included only the typed subset.

The sample was PBMCs. The rearranged segments are TRBV6-5 and TRBJ1-2; possibly the D gene is TRBD1, per 5 matching bases. This TCR came from a middle-aged man in good health and CMV-seropositive. Read as DNA, the sequence is TGTGCCAGCAGCCCCGTGGGGGGAAGAAACGGCTACACCTTC. Translated, it gives CASSPVGGRNGYTF.